The source of this TCR beta chain is a study of breast tumors, draining lymph nodes, adjacent tissues. Overall study findings and caveats: Tumors had less TCR diversity than lymph nodes, more than nontumor tissue. Tumor T cell lymph node origin was a supported hypothesis, not proven.

In this sample, this clonotype turned up many times. Its antigen is unidentified. Using its own MiXCR run on the multiplex PCR reads, TCRdb lists one record per CDR3 protein. The profile shows some 170,000 distinct CDR3 sequences, 30% to 40% of them singletons. Axillary draining lymph nodes of breast cancer patients supplied the node samples. The germline CDR1 and CDR2 sequences are SEHNR and FQNEAQ (reference sequence). There are 16 residues in the CDR3. Trimming at V came to 1 base and at J to 5 bases, leaving 11 bases not matched to a gene. Material: axillary lymph node tissue. This TCR was sampled from a female donor with breast cancer. Some clones in this sample may be carry-over from other donors' samples. The chain employs TRBV7-9 and TRBJ2-7, with 7 bases fitting TRBD1. DNA of the CDR3: TGTGCCAGCAGCTTAGGAGTTGACAGGGCTAACGACGAGCAGTACTTC. Translating gives CASSLGVDRANDEQYF.